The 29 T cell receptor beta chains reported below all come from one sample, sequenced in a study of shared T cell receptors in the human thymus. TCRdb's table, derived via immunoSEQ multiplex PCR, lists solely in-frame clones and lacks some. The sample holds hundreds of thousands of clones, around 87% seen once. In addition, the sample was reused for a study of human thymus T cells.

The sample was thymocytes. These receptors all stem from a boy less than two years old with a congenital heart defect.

The CDR3 DNA reads as TGTGCCTGGAGTGTAGCGGGACAGGGAATCCCAACCTACGAGCAGTACTTC. Amino acids: CAWSVAGQGIPTYEQYF. This chain joins TRBV30 and TRBJ2-7, with TRBD1 matching 9 bases. V lost 0 bases, J lost 2 bases, and 11 bases stayed unmatched. Germline values: CDR1 GTSNPN, CDR2 SVGIG (reference sequence). The CDR3 has 17 residues.

The CDR3 loop reads CASSRGKGGDEQFF. The CDR3 DNA follows: TGCGCCAGCAGCCGCGGAAAGGGCGGGGATGAGCAGTTCTTC. The chain carries TRBV4-3 and TRBJ2-1; D perhaps matches TRBD2 (6 bases). The CDR3 covers 14 residues. V dropped 4 bases and J dropped 8 bases, with 15 bases sitting between them. Germline CDR1 reads LGHNA; CDR2 reads YSLEER.

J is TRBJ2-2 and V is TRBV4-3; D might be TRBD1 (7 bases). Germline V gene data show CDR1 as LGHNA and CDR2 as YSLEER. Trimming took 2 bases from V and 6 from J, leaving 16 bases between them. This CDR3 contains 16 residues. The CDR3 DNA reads TGCGCCAGCAGCCAACGGCGGGGACAGACCCCCGGGGAGCTGTTTTTT. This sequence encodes CASSQRRGQTPGELFF.

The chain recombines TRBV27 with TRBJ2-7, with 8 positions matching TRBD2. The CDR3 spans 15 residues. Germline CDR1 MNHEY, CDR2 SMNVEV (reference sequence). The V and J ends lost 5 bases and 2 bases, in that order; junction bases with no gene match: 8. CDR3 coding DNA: TGTGCCAGCAGTCGTCGGGGGGGGCCCACCTACGAGCAGTACTTC. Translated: CASSRRGGPTYEQYF.

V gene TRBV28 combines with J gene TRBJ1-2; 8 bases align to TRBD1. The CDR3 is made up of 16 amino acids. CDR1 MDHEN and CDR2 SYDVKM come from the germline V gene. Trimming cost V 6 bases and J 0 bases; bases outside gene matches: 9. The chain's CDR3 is CASSSGTGETNYGYTF. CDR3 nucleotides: TGTGCCAGCAGCTCTGGGACAGGAGAGACTAACTATGGCTACACCTTC.

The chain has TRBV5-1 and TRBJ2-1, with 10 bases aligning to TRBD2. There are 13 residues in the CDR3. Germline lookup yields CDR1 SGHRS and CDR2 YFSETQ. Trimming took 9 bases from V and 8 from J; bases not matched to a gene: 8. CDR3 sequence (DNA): TGCGCCATCAAGGGACTAGCGTCCGATGAGCAGTTCTTC. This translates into CAIKGLASDEQFF.

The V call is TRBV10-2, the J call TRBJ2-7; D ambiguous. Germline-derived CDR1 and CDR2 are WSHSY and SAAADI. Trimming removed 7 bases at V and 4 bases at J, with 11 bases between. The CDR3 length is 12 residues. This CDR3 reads CASTPNGYEQYF. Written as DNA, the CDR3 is TGCGCCAGCACTCCTAACGGGTACGAGCAGTACTTC.

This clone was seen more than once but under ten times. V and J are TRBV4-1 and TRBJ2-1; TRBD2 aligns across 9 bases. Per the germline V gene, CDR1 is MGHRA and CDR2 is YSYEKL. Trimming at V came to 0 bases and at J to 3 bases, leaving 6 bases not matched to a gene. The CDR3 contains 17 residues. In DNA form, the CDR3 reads TGCGCCAGCAGCCAAGATCAGGGGACTAGCTTCTACAATGAGCAGTTCTTC. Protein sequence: CASSQDQGTSFYNEQFF.

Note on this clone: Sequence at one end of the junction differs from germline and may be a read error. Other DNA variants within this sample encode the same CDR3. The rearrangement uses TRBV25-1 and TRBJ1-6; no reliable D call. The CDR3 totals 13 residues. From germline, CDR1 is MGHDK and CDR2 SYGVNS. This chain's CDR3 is CASRESYNSPLHF. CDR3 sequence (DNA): TGTGCCAGCAGGGAGTCCTATAATTCCCCCCTCCACTTT.

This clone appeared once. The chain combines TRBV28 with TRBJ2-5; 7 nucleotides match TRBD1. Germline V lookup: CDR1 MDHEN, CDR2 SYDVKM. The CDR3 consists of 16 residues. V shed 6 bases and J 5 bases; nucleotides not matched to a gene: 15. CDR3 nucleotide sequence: TGTGCCAGCAGCAAGACACCTCCGAGAGGGGGCGAGACCCAGTACTTC. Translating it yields CASSKTPPRGGETQYF. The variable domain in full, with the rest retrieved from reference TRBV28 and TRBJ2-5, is DVKVTQSSRYLVKRTGEKVFLECVQDMDHENMFWYRQDPGLGLRLIYFSYDVKMKEKGDIPEGYSVSREKKERFSLILESASTNQTSMYLCASSKTPPRGGETQYFGPGTRLLVL.

The CDR3 nucleotides are TGTGCCAGCAACCGCACTAGCGGCACCGGGGAGCTGTTTTTT. It specifies CASNRTSGTGELFF. The rearrangement joins TRBV7-2 to TRBJ2-2, with TRBD2 matching over 8 bases. After removal of 7 bases from V and 4 bases from J, the junction contained 5 bases not matched to a gene. The germline CDR1 and CDR2 sequences are SGHTA and FQGNSA. The CDR3 spans 14 residues.

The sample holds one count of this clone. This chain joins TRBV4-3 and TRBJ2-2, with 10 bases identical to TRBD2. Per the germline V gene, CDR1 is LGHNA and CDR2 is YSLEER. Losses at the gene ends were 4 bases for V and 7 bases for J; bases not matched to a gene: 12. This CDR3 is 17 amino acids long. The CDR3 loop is CASSPWVAGGAVGELFF. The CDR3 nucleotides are TGCGCCAGCAGCCCGTGGGTAGCGGGAGGAGCGGTCGGGGAGCTGTTTTTT.

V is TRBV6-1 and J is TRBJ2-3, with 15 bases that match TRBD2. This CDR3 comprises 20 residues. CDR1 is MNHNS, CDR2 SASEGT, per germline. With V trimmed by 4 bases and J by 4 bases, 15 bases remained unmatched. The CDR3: CASSAWTSGRAKGSPDTQYF. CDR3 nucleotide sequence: TGTGCCAGCAGTGCCTGGACTAGCGGGAGGGCCAAGGGGTCCCCAGATACGCAGTATTTT.

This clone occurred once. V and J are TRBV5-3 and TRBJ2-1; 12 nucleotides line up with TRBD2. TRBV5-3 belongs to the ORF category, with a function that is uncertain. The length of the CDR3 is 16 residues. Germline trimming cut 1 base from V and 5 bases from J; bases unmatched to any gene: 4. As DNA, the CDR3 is TGTGCCAGAAGCTTGAACGGGACTAGCGGGCACAATGAGCAGTTCTTC. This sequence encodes CARSLNGTSGHNEQFF.

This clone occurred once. CDR3 in DNA: TGCGCCAGCAGCCCGGGACTAGCGGGAGTTTACGAGCAGTACTTC. It specifies CASSPGLAGVYEQYF. This chain joins TRBV5-1 and TRBJ2-7, with 14 bases that match TRBD2. Unmatched junction bases numbered 4, after V lost 4 bases and J lost 4 bases. This CDR3 has 15 residues. CDR1 is SGHRS, CDR2 YFSETQ, per germline.

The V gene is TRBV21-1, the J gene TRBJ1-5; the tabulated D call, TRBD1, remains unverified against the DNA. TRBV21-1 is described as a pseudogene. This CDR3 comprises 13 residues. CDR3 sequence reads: CASRTQGHQPQHF. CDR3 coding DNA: TGTGCCAGCAGAACACAGGGTCATCAGCCCCAGCATTTT.

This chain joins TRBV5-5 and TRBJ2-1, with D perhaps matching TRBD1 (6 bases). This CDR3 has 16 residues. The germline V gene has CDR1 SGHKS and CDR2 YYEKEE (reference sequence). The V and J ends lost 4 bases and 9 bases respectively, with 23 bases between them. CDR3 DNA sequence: TGTGCCAGCAGCCTCGAACAGGGTTTAATTCCGTGTGAGCAGTTCTTC. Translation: CASSLEQGLIPCEQFF.

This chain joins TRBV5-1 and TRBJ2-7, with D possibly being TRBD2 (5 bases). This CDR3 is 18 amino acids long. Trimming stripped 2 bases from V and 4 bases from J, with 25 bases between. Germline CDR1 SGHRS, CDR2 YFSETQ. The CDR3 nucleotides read TGCGCCAGCAGCTTACTTCGGAAGCGGAATGAGACTCCTTACGAGCAGTACTTC. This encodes CASSLLRKRNETPYEQYF. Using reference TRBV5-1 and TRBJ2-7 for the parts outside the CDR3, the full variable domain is KAGVTQTPRYLIKTRGQQVTLSCSPISGHRSVSWYQQTPGQGLQFLFEYFSETQRNKGNFPGRFSGRQFSNSRSEMNVSTLELGDSALYLCASSLLRKRNETPYEQYFGPGTRLTVT.

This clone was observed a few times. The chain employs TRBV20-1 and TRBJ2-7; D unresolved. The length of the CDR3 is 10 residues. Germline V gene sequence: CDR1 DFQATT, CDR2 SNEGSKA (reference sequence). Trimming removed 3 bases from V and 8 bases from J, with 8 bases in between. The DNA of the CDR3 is TGCAGTGCTAGGGGCACAAAGCAGTACTTC. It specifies CSARGTKQYF.

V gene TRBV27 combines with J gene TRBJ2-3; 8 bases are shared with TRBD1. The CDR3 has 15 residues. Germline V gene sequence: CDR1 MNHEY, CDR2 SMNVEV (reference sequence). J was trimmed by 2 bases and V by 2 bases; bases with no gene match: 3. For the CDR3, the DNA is TGTGCCAGCAGTTTAAGGACAGGGAACACAGATACGCAGTATTTT. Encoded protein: CASSLRTGNTDTQYF.

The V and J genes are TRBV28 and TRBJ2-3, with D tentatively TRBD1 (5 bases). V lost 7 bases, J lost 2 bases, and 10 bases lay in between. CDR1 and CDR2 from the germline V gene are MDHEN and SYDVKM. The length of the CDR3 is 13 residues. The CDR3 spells CASTRGDTDTQYF. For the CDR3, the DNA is TGTGCCAGCACTAGGGGTGACACAGATACGCAGTATTTT.

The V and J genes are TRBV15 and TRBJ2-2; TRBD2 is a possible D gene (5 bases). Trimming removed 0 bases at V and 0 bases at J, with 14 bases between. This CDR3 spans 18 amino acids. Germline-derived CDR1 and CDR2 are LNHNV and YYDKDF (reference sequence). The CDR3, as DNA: TGTGCCACCAGCAGAGATTTACAACTAGACGCGAACACCGGGGAGCTGTTTTTT. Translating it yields CATSRDLQLDANTGELFF. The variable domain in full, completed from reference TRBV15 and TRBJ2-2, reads DAMVIQNPRYQVTQFGKPVTLSCSQTLNHNVMYWYQQKSSQAPKLLFHYYDKDFNNEADTPDNFQSRRPNTSFCFLDIRSPGLGDTAMYLCATSRDLQLDANTGELFFGEGSRLTVL.

In DNA, the CDR3 is TGTGCCAGCGGGGGGGATTCGTCCTACGAGCAGTACTTC. It specifies CASGGDSSYEQYF. V usage is TRBV6-7 and J usage is TRBJ2-7; 7 nucleotides align to TRBD2. TRBV6-7 qualifies as an ORF whose function is uncertain. The CDR3 spans 13 residues. V trimming: 8 bases; J trimming: 1 base; junction bases outside the gene matches: 5.

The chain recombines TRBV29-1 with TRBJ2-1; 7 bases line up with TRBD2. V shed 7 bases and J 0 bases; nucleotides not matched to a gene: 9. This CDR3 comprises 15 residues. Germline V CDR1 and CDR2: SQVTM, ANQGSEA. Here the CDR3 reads CSGLSSGSSYNEQFF. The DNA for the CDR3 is TGCAGCGGCCTCTCTAGCGGTAGCTCCTACAATGAGCAGTTCTTC.

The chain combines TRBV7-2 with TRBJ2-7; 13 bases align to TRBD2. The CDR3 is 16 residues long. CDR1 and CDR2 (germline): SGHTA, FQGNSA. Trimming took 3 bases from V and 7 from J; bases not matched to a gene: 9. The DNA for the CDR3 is TGTGCCAGCAGCTTTGGACTAGCGGGAGCCCCCGTGGAGCAGTACTTC. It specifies CASSFGLAGAPVEQYF. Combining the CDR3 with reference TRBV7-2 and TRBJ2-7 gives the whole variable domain GAGVSQSPSNKVTEKGKDVELRCDPISGHTALYWYRQSLGQGLEFLIYFQGNSAPDKSGLPSDRFSAERTGGSVSTLTIQRTQQEDSAVYLCASSFGLAGAPVEQYFGPGTRLTVT.

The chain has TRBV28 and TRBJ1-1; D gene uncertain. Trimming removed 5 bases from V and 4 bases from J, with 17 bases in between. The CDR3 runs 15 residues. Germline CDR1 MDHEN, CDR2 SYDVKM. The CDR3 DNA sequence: TGTGCCAGCAGTCACGGGCGTTCCGGACTCACTGAAGCTTTCTTT. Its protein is CASSHGRSGLTEAFF.

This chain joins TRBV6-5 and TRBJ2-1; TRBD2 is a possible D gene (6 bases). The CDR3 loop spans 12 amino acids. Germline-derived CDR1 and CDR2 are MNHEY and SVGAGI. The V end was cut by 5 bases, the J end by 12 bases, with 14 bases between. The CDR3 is CASSNTSRGQFF. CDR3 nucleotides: TGTGCCAGCAGTAACACTAGCCGGGGGCAGTTCTTC.

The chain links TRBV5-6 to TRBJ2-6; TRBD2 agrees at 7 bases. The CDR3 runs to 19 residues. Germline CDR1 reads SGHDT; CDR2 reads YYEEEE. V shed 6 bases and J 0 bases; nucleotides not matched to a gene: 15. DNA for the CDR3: TGTGCCAGCAAAAAGGGGTTTGGGCGGGGGTACTCTGGGGCCAACGTCCTGACTTTC. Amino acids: CASKKGFGRGYSGANVLTF.

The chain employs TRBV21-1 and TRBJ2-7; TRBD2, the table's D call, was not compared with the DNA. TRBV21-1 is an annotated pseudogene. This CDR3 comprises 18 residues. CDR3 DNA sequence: TGTGCCAGCAGCAAAGCTTCGGTCGGGCTAGCCCTCTCCTACGAGCAGTACTTC. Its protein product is CASSKASVGLALSYEQYF.